This record covers a single T cell receptor beta chain. The data originate from a study of OX40 agonist ivuxolimab in advanced cancers. Study at large: Participants, around 80% male, averaged around 60 years of age, ranging from about 23 to 90.

Blood was sampled at baseline, cycle 4 day 1, and cycle 7 day 1. Using immunoSEQ multiplex PCR, the repertoire was profiled, and TCRdb retains in-frame clones only, with some absent. The repertoire holds tens of thousands of clones, with approximately 86% as singletons. The CDR3 has 17 amino acids. V was clipped by 0 bases and J by 3 bases, with 16 bases between them. This chain links TRBV23-1 with TRBJ2-3, with D perhaps TRBD1 (6 bases). TRBV23-1 has ORF status, its function being uncertain. This receptor was taken from an adult with an advanced solid tumor such as melanoma, head and neck, liver or kidney cancer. Sequencing used CD4+ or CD8+ T cells sorted from blood, obtained in a trial of the OX40 agonist ivuxolimab. CDR3 amino acids: CASSQSSPRGKTDTQYF. As DNA, the CDR3 is TGCGCCAGCAGTCAATCAAGTCCCAGGGGTAAAACAGATACGCAGTATTTT.